The clone carrying this TCR beta chain came up once. Its antigen is still unknown. The CDR3 has 13 residues. Germline V CDR1 and CDR2: MNHEY, SVGAGI. V dropped 2 bases and J dropped 8 bases, with 12 bases sitting between them. It was healthy bone marrow donors who served as donors. This sample is drawn from a study of cytomegalovirus exposure and HLA in healthy donors. Study at large: A prior study identified just under 120 million unique TCR beta sequences from roughly 180 million T cells.

Study-level results: Through in vitro validation, three CMV-associated chains were shown to be specific for CMV antigens. In presence/absence analyses, roughly uniform sequencing depth across donors was assumed.

Primers for the PCR totalled 60 Vbeta and 13 Jbeta. Profiled with immunoSEQ multiplex PCR; TCRdb holds only in-frame clones, not every one. Of fewer than 110,000 clones in the sample, 70% to 85% were seen once. Sample: PBMCs. This receptor was obtained from a male donor in good health and CMV-seronegative. The chain combines TRBV6-5 with TRBJ1-2, with D hard to call. CDR3 loop: CASSYESRGGYTF. CDR3 sequence (DNA): TGTGCCAGCAGTTACGAGAGTCGAGGCGGCTACACCTTC.